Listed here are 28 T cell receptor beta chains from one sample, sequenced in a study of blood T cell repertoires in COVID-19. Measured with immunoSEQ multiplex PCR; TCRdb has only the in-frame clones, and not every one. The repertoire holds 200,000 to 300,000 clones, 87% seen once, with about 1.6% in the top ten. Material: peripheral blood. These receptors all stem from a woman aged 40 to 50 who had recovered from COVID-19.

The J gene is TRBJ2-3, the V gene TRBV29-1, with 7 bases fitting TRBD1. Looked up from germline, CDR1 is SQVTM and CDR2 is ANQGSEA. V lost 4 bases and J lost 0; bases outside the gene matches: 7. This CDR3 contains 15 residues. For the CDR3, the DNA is TGCAGCGTTGCCCTTGACAGGGATAGCACAGATACGCAGTATTTT. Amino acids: CSVALDRDSTDTQYF.

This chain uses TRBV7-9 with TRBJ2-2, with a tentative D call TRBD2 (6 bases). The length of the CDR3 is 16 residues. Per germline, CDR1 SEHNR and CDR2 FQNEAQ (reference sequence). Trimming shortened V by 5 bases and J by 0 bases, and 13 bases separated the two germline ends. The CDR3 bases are TGTGCCAGCAGCGGTCGGGACTCCGCGAACACCGGGGAGCTGTTTTTT. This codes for CASSGRDSANTGELFF.

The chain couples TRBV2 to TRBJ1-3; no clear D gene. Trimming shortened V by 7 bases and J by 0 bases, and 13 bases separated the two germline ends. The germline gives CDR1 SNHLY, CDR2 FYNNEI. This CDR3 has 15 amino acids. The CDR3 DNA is TGTGCCAGCACCCAACTGGAGTTCTCTGGAAACACCATATATTTT. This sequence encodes CASTQLEFSGNTIYF.

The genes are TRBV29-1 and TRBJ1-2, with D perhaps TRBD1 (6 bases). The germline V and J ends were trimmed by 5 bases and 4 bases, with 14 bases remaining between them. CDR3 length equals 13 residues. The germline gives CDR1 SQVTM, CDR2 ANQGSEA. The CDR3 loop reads CSVTEVRGYGYTF. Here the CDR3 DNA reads TGCAGCGTTACCGAGGTCAGGGGCTATGGCTACACCTTC.

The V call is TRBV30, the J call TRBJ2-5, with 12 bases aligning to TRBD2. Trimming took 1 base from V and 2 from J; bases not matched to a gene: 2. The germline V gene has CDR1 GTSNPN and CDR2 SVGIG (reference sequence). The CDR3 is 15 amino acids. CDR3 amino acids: CAWSGLAGAQETQYF. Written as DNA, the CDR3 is TGTGCCTGGAGTGGACTAGCGGGAGCTCAAGAGACCCAGTACTTC.

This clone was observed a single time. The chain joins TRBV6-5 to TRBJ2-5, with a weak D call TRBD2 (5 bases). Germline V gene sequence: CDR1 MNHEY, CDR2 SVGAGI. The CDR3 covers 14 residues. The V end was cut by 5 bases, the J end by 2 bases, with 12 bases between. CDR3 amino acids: CASSPSRVQETQYF. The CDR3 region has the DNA TGTGCCAGCAGTCCTAGCCGGGTACAAGAGACCCAGTACTTC.

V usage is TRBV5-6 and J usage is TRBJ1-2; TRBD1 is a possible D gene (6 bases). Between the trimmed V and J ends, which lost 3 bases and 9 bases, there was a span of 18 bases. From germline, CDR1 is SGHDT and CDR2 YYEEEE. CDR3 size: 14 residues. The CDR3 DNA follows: TGTGCCAGCAGCTCCCCGGGGGGGGCGGCGAGCTACACCTTC. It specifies CASSSPGGAASYTF. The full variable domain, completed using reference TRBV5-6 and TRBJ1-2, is DAGVTQSPTHLIKTRGQQVTLRCSPKSGHDTVSWYQQALGQGPQFIFQYYEEEERQRGNFPDRFSGHQFPNYSSELNVNALLLGDSALYLCASSSPGGAASYTFGSGTRLTVV.

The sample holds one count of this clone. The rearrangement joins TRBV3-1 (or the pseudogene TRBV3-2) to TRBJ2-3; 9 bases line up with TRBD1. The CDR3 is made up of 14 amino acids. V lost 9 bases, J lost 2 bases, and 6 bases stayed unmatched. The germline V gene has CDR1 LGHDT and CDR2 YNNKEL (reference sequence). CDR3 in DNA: TGTGCCAGTAGGGACAGGGAGTACACAGATACGCAGTATTTT. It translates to CASRDREYTDTQYF.

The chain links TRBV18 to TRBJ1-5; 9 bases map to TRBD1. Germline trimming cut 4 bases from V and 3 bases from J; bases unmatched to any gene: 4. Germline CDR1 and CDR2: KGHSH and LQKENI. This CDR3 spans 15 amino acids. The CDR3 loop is CASSRGQGPNQPQHF. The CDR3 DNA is TGTGCCAGCTCACGAGGACAGGGGCCCAATCAGCCCCAGCATTTT.

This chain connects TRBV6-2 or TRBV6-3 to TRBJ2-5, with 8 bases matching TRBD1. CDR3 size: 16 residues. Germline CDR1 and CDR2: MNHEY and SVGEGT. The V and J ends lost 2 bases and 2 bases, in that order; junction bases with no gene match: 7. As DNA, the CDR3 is TGTGCCAGCAGTTACCACAGGGGGAGCTTACAAGAGACCCAGTACTTC. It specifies CASSYHRGSLQETQYF.

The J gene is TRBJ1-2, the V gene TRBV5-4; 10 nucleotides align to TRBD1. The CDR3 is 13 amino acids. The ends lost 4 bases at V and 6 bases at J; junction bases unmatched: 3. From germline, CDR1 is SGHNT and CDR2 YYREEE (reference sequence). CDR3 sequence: CASSPGTGDGYTF. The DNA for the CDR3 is TGTGCCAGCAGCCCCGGGACAGGGGATGGCTACACCTTC.

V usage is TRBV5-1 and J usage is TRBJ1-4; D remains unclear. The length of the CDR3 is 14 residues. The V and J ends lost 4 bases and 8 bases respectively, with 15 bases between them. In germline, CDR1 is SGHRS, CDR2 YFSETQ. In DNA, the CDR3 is TGCGCCAGCAGCCGAGGGTCGGGCGGCGAAAAACTGTTTTTT. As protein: CASSRGSGGEKLFF.

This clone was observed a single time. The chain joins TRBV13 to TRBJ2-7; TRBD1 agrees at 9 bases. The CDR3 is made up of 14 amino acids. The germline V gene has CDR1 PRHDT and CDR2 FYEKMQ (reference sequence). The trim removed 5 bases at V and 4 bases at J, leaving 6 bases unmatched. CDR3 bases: TGTGCCAGCAGCGCCGGACAGGGGAGTTACGAGCAGTACTTC. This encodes CASSAGQGSYEQYF.

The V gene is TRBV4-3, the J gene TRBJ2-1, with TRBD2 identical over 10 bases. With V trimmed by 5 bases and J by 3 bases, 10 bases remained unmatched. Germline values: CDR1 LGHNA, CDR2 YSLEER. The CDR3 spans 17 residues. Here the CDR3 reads CASSVALAGAFYNEQFF. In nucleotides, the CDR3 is TGCGCCAGCAGCGTGGCTCTAGCGGGGGCCTTCTACAATGAGCAGTTCTTC.

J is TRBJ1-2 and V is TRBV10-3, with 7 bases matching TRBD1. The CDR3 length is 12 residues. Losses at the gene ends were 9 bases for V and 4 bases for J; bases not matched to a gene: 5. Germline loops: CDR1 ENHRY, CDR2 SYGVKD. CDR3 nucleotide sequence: TGTGCCATACGGACAGGACCCTATGGCTACACCTTC. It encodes CAIRTGPYGYTF.

The CDR3, as DNA: TGTGCCAGCTCACCAGACCAGGGATTAATATCTGAAGCTTTCTTT. It specifies CASSPDQGLISEAFF. This sequence joins TRBV18 and TRBJ1-1; D might be TRBD1 (5 bases). Germline CDR1 is KGHSH and CDR2 is LQKENI. This CDR3 has 15 amino acids. V lost 2 bases and J 6 bases, leaving 16 bases between the germline ends.

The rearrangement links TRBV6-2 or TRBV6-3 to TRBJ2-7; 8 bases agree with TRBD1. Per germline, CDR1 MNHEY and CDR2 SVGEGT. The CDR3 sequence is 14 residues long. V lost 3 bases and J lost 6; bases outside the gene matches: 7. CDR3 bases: TGTGCCAGCAGTTATAGGGGACAGGCGGTCGAGCAGTACTTC. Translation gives CASSYRGQAVEQYF.

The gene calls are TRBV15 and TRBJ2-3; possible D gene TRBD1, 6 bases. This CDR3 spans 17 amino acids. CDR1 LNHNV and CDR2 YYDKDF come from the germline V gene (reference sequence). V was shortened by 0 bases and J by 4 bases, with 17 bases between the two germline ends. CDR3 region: CATSRDLGAESPDTQYF. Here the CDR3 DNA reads TGTGCCACCAGCAGAGATCTGGGGGCCGAATCCCCAGATACGCAGTATTTT. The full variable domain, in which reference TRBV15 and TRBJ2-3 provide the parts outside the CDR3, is DAMVIQNPRYQVTQFGKPVTLSCSQTLNHNVMYWYQQKSSQAPKLLFHYYDKDFNNEADTPDNFQSRRPNTSFCFLDIRSPGLGDTAMYLCATSRDLGAESPDTQYFGPGTRLTVL.

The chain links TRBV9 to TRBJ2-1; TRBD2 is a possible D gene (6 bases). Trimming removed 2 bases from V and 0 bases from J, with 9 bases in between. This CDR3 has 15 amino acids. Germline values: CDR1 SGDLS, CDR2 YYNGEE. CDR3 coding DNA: TGTGCCAGCAGCGTTTTTAGCGGCTCCTACAATGAGCAGTTCTTC. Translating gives CASSVFSGSYNEQFF.

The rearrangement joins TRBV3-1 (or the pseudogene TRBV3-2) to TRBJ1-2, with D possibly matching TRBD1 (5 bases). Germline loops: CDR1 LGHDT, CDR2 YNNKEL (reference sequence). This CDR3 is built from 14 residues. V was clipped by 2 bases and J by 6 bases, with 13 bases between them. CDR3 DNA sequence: TGTGCCAGCAGCCAATGGCAGGGAACTCATGGCTACACCTTC. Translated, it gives CASSQWQGTHGYTF.

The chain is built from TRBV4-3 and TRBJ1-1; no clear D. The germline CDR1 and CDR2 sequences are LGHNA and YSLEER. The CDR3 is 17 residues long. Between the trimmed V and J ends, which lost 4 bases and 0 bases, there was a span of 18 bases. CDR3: CASSRREGLTMNTEAFF. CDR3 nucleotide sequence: TGCGCCAGCAGCCGAAGGGAGGGATTGACGATGAACACTGAAGCTTTCTTT.

The CDR3 loop reads CASSPGTGGAYTGELFF. As DNA, the CDR3 is TGTGCCAGCAGTCCCGGGACAGGGGGCGCCTACACCGGGGAGCTGTTTTTT. This sequence joins TRBV5-4 and TRBJ2-2, with 12 nucleotides matching TRBD1. The germline V gene encodes CDR1 SGHNT and CDR2 YYREEE (reference sequence). This CDR3 is built from 17 residues. Trimming removed 5 bases from V and 3 bases from J; junction bases left unmatched: 8.

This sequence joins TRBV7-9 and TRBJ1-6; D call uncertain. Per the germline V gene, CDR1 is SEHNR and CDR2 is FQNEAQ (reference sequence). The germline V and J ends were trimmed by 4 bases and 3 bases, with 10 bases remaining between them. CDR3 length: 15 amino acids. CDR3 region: CASSSLGVYNSPLHF. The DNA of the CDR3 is TGTGCCAGCAGCTCCCTTGGAGTCTATAATTCACCCCTCCACTTT. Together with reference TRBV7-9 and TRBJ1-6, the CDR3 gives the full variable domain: DTGVSQNPRHKITKRGQNVTFRCDPISEHNRLYWYRQTLGQGPEFLTYFQNEAQLEKSRLLSDRFSAERPKGSFSTLEIQRTEQGDSAMYLCASSSLGVYNSPLHFGNGTRLTVT.

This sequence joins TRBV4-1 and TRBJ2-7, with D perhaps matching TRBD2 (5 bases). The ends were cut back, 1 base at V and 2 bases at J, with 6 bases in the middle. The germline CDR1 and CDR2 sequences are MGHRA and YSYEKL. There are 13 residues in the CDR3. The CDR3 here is CASSQVLAYEQYF. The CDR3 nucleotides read TGCGCCAGCAGCCAAGTACTAGCCTACGAGCAGTACTTC.

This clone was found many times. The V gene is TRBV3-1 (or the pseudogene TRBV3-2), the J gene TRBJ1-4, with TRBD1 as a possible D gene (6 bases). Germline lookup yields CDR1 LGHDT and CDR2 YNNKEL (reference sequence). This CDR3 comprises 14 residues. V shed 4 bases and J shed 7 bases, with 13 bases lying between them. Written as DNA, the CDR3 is TGTGCCAGCAGCCGAACAGGGTTGGGTGAAAAACTGTTTTTT. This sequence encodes CASSRTGLGEKLFF.

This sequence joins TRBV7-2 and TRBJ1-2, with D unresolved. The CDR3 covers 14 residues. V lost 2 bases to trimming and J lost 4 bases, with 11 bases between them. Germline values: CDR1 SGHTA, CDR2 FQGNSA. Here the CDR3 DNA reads TGTGCCAGCAGCTTACAGGTCGCGTCCTATGGCTACACCTTC. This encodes CASSLQVASYGYTF.

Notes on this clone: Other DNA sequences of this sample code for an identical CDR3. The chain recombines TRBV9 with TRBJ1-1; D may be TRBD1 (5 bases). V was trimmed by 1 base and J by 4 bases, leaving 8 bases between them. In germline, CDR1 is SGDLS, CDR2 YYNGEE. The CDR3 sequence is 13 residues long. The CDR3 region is CASSVSGGTEAFF. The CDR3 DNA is TGTGCCAGCAGCGTATCCGGGGGCACTGAAGCTTTCTTT.

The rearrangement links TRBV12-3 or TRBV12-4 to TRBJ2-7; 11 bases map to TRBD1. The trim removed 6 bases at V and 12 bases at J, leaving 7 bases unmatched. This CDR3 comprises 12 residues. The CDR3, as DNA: TGTGCCAGCAGCCATCCGGGACAGGGGGTGTACTTC. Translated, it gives CASSHPGQGVYF.